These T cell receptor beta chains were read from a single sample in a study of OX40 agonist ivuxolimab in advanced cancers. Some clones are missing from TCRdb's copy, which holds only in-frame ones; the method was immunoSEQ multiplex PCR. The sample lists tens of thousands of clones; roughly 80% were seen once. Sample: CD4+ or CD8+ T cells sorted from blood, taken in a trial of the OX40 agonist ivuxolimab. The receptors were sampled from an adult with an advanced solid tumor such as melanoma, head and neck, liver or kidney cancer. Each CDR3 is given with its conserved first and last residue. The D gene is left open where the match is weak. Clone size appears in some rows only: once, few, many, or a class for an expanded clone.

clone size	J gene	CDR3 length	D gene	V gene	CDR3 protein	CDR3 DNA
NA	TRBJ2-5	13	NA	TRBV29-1	CSAGPQSQETQYF	TGCAGCGCCGGCCCCCAGAGCCAAGAGACCCAGTACTTC
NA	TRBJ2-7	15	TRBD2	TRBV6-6	CASSPGTSASYEQYF	TGTGCCAGCAGTCCCGGGACTAGCGCCTCCTACGAGCAGTACTTC
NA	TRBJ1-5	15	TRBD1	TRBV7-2	CASSLAGQGFQPQHF	TGTGCCAGCAGCTTAGCGGGACAGGGATTCCAGCCCCAGCATTTT
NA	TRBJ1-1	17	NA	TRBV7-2	CASSLVGGQGPRSEAFF	TGTGCCAGCAGCTTAGTAGGTGGGCAGGGGCCCCGTTCGGAAGCTTTCTTT
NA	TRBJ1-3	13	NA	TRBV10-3	CAISREGGNTIYF	TGTGCCATCAGCAGGGAGGGTGGAAACACCATATATTTT
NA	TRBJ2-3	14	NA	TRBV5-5	CASSFAGTDDTQYF	TGTGCCAGCAGCTTCGCCGGGACGGACGATACGCAGTATTTT
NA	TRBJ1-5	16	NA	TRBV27	CASSLSLPDSNQPQHF	TGTGCCAGCAGTTTATCGCTACCCGACAGCAATCAGCCCCAGCATTTT
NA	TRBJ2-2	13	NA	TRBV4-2	CASSPMGNGELFF	TGTGCCAGCAGCCCTATGGGTAACGGGGAGCTGTTTTTT
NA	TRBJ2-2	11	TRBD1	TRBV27	CAGQVPGELFF	TGTGCCGGACAGGTCCCCGGGGAGCTGTTTTTT
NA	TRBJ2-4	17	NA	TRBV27	CASSSNFLQGSKNIQYF	TGTGCCAGCAGTTCCAACTTCCTTCAGGGTAGCAAAAACATTCAGTACTTC
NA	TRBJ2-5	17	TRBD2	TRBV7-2	CASSLLLAGGSKETQYF	TGTGCCAGCAGCTTATTACTAGCGGGAGGGTCTAAAGAGACCCAGTACTTC
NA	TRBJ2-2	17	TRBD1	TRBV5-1	CASSILTGTGDTGELFF	TGCGCCAGCAGCATACTAACCGGGACAGGGGACACCGGGGAGCTGTTTTTT
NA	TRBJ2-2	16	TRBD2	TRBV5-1	CASSLTSGANTGELFF	TGCGCCAGCAGCTTGACTAGCGGGGCGAACACCGGGGAGCTGTTTTTT
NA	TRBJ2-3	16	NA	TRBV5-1	CATPLKGGGPEDTQYF	TGCGCCACCCCCCTAAAGGGGGGAGGGCCAGAGGATACGCAGTATTTT
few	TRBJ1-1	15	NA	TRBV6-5	CASSYDGGEVTEAFF	TGTGCCAGCAGTTACGACGGGGGGGAGGTCACTGAAGCTTTCTTT
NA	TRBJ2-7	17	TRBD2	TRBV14	CASSQESPGGSRHEQYF	TGTGCCAGCAGCCAAGAATCGCCCGGCGGGAGTCGCCACGAGCAGTACTTC
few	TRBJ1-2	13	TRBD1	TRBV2	CASSEDRDTGYTF	TGTGCCAGCAGCGAGGACAGGGATACTGGCTACACCTTC
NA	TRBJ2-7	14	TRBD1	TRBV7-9	CASTQQGQGDEQYF	TGTGCCAGCACCCAACAGGGACAGGGGGACGAGCAGTACTTC
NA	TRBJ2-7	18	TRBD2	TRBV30	CAWSVMGLARIGTYEQYF	TGTGCCTGGAGTGTAATGGGACTAGCTCGAATCGGCACCTACGAGCAGTACTTC
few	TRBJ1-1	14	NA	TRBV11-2	CASSVITGGTEAFF	TGTGCCAGCAGCGTCATCACCGGCGGCACTGAAGCTTTCTTT
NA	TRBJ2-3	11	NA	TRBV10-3	CAIQSTDTQYF	TGTGCCATCCAGAGCACAGATACGCAGTATTTT
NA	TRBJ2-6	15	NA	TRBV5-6	CASSPQGSGANVLTF	TGTGCCAGCAGCCCCCAGGGCTCTGGGGCCAACGTCCTGACTTTC
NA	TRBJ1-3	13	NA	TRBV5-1	CASTYDSGNTIYF	TGCGCCAGCACATATGACTCTGGAAACACCATATATTTT
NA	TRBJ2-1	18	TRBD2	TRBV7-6	CASSLASLAGGSYNEQFF	TGTGCCAGCAGCTTAGCCTCTTTAGCGGGAGGCTCCTACAATGAGCAGTTCTTC
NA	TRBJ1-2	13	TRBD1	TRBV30	CAWSVSGGSGYTF	TGTGCCTGGAGTGTGTCAGGGGGCAGTGGCTACACCTTC
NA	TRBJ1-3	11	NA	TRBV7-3	CASLEGNTIYF	TGTGCCAGCCTGGAGGGAAACACCATATATTTT
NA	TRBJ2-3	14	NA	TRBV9	CASSVEGSGSTQYF	TGTGCCAGCAGCGTAGAGGGGAGTGGCTCTACGCAGTATTTT
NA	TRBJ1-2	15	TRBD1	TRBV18	CASSRTGQGHYGYTF	TGTGCCAGCTCACGCACGGGACAGGGCCACTATGGCTACACCTTC
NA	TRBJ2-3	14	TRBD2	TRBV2	CASSEGGGSYTQYF	TGTGCCAGCAGTGAAGGGGGCGGGAGTTATACGCAGTATTTT
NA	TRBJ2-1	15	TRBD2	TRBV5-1	CASSTQIGGDNEQFF	TGCGCCAGCAGCACCCAGATCGGGGGGGACAATGAGCAGTTCTTC
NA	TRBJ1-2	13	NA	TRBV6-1	CASGMRTDYGYTF	TGTGCCAGCGGTATGCGGACGGATTATGGCTACACCTTC
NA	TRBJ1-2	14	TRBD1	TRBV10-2	CATSPGQEGYGYTF	TGCGCCACCTCTCCCGGACAGGAGGGCTATGGCTACACCTTC
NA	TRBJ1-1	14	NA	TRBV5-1	CASRLARSNTKAFF	TGCGCCAGCAGACTGGCCCGATCAAACACTAAAGCTTTCTTT
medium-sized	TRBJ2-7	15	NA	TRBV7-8	CASSPMDDPTYEQYF	TGTGCCAGCAGCCCCATGGACGATCCCACCTACGAGCAGTACTTC
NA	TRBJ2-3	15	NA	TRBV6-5	CASTPRGARADTQYF	TGTGCCAGCACTCCGAGGGGGGCTAGGGCGGATACGCAGTATTTT
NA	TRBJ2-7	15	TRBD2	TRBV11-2	CASSSSGPPSYEQYF	TGTGCCAGCAGCAGTAGCGGGCCCCCCTCCTACGAGCAGTACTTC
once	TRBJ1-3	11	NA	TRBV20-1	CSAHVENTIYF	TGCAGTGCTCACGTGGAAAACACCATATATTTT
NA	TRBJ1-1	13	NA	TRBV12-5	CASGAGALTEAFF	TGTGCTAGTGGTGCCGGGGCCCTCACTGAAGCTTTCTTT
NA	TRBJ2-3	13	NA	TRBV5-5	CASSSGSTDTQYF	TGTGCCAGCAGCAGCGGGAGCACAGATACGCAGTATTTT
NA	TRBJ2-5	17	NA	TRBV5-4	CASSSPLSGTAAETQYF	TGTGCCAGCAGCTCTCCCTTGAGCGGCACGGCAGCAGAGACCCAGTACTTC
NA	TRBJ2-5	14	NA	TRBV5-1	CASSLGRDRETQYF	TGCGCCAGCAGCTTGGGGCGAGACCGAGAGACCCAGTACTTC
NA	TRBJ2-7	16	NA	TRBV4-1	CASSPNPGTEYYEQYF	TGCGCCAGCAGCCCTAACCCCGGGACGGAATACTACGAGCAGTACTTC
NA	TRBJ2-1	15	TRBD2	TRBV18	CASSPPLAGANEQFF	TGTGCCAGCTCACCACCTCTAGCGGGAGCCAATGAGCAGTTCTTC
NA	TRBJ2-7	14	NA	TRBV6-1	CASSETRSSYEQYF	TGTGCCAGCAGTGAAACCCGGAGCTCCTACGAGCAGTACTTC
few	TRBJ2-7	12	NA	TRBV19	CASSISRGEQYF	TGTGCCAGTAGTATCTCTAGAGGCGAGCAGTACTTC
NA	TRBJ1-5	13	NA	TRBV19	CASSTQTGQPQHF	TGTGCCAGTAGTACTCAAACGGGTCAGCCCCAGCATTTT